Presented here are 19 T cell receptor beta chains from one specimen sequenced in a study of cytomegalovirus exposure and HLA in healthy donors. Vbeta (60) and Jbeta (13) primers were used in the PCR. Repertoires were generated with immunoSEQ multiplex PCR, while TCRdb's copy carries only in-frame clones and drops some. The profile covers roughly 180,000 clones, with around a tenth appearing a single time and less than 1.5% taken by the ten largest. The specimen was PBMCs. These receptors all come from a woman in her twenties or thirties in good health and CMV-seropositive.

The chain couples TRBV30 to TRBJ1-6; 8 bases align to TRBD1. Germline V CDR1 and CDR2: GTSNPN, SVGIG (reference sequence). Trimming cost V 5 bases and J 7 bases; bases outside gene matches: 7. CDR3 length: 14 residues. The CDR3 sequence is CAWVTGTGNSPLHF. In DNA, the CDR3 is TGTGCCTGGGTCACCGGGACAGGCAATTCACCCCTCCACTTT.

The V and J genes are TRBV2 and TRBJ2-7; 13 bases map to TRBD2. The germline gives CDR1 SNHLY, CDR2 FYNNEI. The CDR3 has 15 residues. Trimming at V came to 4 bases and at J to 3 bases, leaving 3 bases not matched to a gene. The CDR3 DNA reads as TGTGCCAGCAGTGCGGGACTAGCGGGAAGCTACGAGCAGTACTTC. As protein: CASSAGLAGSYEQYF.

V is TRBV11-2 and J is TRBJ2-7, with 11 bases lining up with TRBD2. Per the germline V gene, CDR1 is SGHAT and CDR2 is FQNNGV. CDR3 length: 15 residues. Trimming took 5 bases from V and 7 from J; bases not matched to a gene: 10. CDR3 in amino acids: CASSAYTSGSKEQYF. CDR3 sequence (DNA): TGTGCCAGCAGCGCCTATACTAGCGGGAGTAAAGAGCAGTACTTC. Drawing the rest from reference TRBV11-2 and TRBJ2-7, the complete variable domain is EAGVAQSPRYKIIEKRQSVAFWCNPISGHATLYWYQQILGQGPKLLIQFQNNGVVDDSQLPKDRFSAERLKGVDSTLKIQPAKLEDSAVYLCASSAYTSGSKEQYFGPGTRLTVT.

The DNA of the CDR3 is TGTGCCAGCAGGGGTCGGGGGGCGAAGGGCTACACCTTC. Translated, it gives CASRGRGAKGYTF. J is TRBJ1-2 and V is TRBV2; the D gene is possibly TRBD1 (6 bases). The germline V gene has CDR1 SNHLY and CDR2 FYNNEI. This CDR3 contains 13 residues. Trimming removed 6 bases from V and 8 bases from J, with 16 bases in between.

The V gene is TRBV10-2, the J gene TRBJ2-2; possibly TRBD2 for D (5 bases). V lost 6 bases and J 1 base, leaving 12 bases between the germline ends. The CDR3 contains 15 residues. CDR1 and CDR2 from the germline V gene are WSHSY and SAAADI. The CDR3 region is CASRAGGRNTGELFF. The CDR3 DNA is TGCGCCAGCAGGGCTGGCGGGCGGAACACCGGGGAGCTGTTTTTT.

This clone was recorded a few times. Other DNA sequences from this sample encode an identical CDR3 as well. The genes are TRBV5-1 and TRBJ2-5; D may be TRBD1 (6 bases). V shed 1 base and J shed 5 bases, with 12 bases lying between them. From germline, CDR1 is SGHRS and CDR2 YFSETQ. This CDR3 contains 14 residues. CDR3 nucleotides: TGCGCCAGCAGCTTGCTGACAGGCGGGGAGACCCAGTACTTC. This encodes CASSLLTGGETQYF.

The J gene is TRBJ2-1, the V gene TRBV6-5; D not resolved. Deletions cut 4 bases from V and 8 bases from J, with 6 bases between. The CDR3 covers 11 residues. CDR1 and CDR2 from the germline V gene are MNHEY and SVGAGI. CDR3 nucleotides: TGTGCCAGCAGTTTAGCCGATGAGCAGTTCTTC. Translated, it gives CASSLADEQFF.

This clone was found a few times. The V and J genes are TRBV9 and TRBJ1-1; D perhaps matches TRBD1 (6 bases). V dropped 3 bases and J dropped 1 base, with 10 bases sitting between them. The CDR3 has 14 amino acids. The germline CDR1 and CDR2 sequences are SGDLS and YYNGEE. The DNA of the CDR3 is TGTGCCAGCAGCGCCCAGGGGCAGAACACTGAAGCTTTCTTT. It codes for CASSAQGQNTEAFF. The variable domain in full, with the rest retrieved from reference TRBV9 and TRBJ1-1, is DSGVTQTPKHLITATGQRVTLRCSPRSGDLSVYWYQQSLDQGLQFLIQYYNGEERAKGNILERFSAQQFPDLHSELNLSSLELGDSALYFCASSAQGQNTEAFFGQGTRLTVV.

The chain is built from TRBV27 and TRBJ2-1, with a possible D match to TRBD2 (6 bases). V was pared by 8 bases and J by 4 bases, with 18 bases between. Germline CDR1 reads MNHEY; CDR2 reads SMNVEV (reference sequence). This CDR3 contains 15 residues. The CDR3 loop is CASDHGSPPYNEQFF. The CDR3 DNA reads as TGTGCCAGCGACCACGGGAGCCCCCCTTACAATGAGCAGTTCTTC.

This chain joins TRBV7-9 and TRBJ1-3; 8 bases are a match to TRBD1. This CDR3 spans 14 amino acids. The V segment lost 5 bases and the J segment 5 bases; nucleotides outside the gene matches: 5. Germline V lookup: CDR1 SEHNR, CDR2 FQNEAQ (reference sequence). CDR3 DNA: TGTGCCAGCAGCAACAGGGGGGGCCGAAACACCATATATTTT. This sequence encodes CASSNRGGRNTIYF.

This clone occurred a few times. The conserved final phenylalanine or tryptophan is absent from the CDR3, which likely points to a read error. V gene TRBV4-1 combines with J gene TRBJ2-7, with 7 nucleotides matching TRBD2. This CDR3 has 17 amino acids. V lost 1 base and J lost 4; bases outside the gene matches: 13. Germline V CDR1 and CDR2: MGHRA, YSYEKL. CDR3 nucleotides: TGCGCCAGCAGCCAAGGAAGAAGAACTAGCGAACAGTACGAGCAGTACCTC. It encodes CASSQGRRTSEQYEQYL.

This chain joins TRBV19 and TRBJ2-2; D perhaps matches TRBD1 (5 bases). This CDR3 is 15 amino acids long. Germline-derived CDR1 and CDR2 are LNHDA and SQIVND (reference sequence). The ends were cut back, 7 bases at V and 6 bases at J, with 18 bases in the middle. The CDR3 nucleotides are TGTGCCAGTATAGGCCGTGGACAACGGGCCGGGGAGCTGTTTTTT. Its protein is CASIGRGQRAGELFF.

This clone was observed a few times. CDR3 amino acids: CASRPTRSSNTGELFF. The CDR3 DNA is TGTGCCAGCAGACCGACCCGGAGTTCGAACACCGGGGAGCTGTTTTTT. The gene calls are TRBV7-7 and TRBJ2-2, with D uncertain. Germline V gene sequence: CDR1 SSHAT, CDR2 FNYEAQ (reference sequence). Between the trimmed V and J ends, which lost 6 bases and 0 bases, there was a span of 14 bases. CDR3 length: 16 amino acids.

This clone was detected only a few times. In nucleotides, the CDR3 is TGTGCCAGCAGTTACGGGGGAGGGGCCAAAAACATTCAGTACTTC. Protein product: CASSYGGGAKNIQYF. The J gene is TRBJ2-4, the V gene TRBV6-6, with 7 nucleotides matching TRBD2. Germline V gives CDR1 MNHNY, CDR2 SVGAGI (reference sequence). The V gene end was trimmed by 2 bases and the J gene end by 1 base; junction bases not matched to a gene: 2. The CDR3 consists of 15 residues.

This clone has a handful of counts. The chain links TRBV5-1 to TRBJ2-2; 11 bases match TRBD2. The CDR3 is 15 residues long. V lost 5 bases to trimming and J lost 4 bases; unmatched junction nucleotides: 4. Germline V CDR1 and CDR2: SGHRS, YFSETQ. In DNA form, the CDR3 reads TGCGCCAGCAGGGCCACTAGCGGGAGCACCGGGGAGCTGTTTTTT. It codes for CASRATSGSTGELFF. Filled out from reference TRBV5-1 and TRBJ2-2, the complete variable domain reads KAGVTQTPRYLIKTRGQQVTLSCSPISGHRSVSWYQQTPGQGLQFLFEYFSETQRNKGNFPGRFSGRQFSNSRSEMNVSTLELGDSALYLCASRATSGSTGELFFGEGSRLTVL.

The CDR3 spells CASSFSPGQGGTGELFF. CDR3 coding DNA: TGTGCCAGCAGCTTTAGCCCGGGACAGGGGGGCACCGGGGAGCTGTTTTTT. This chain uses TRBV9 with TRBJ2-2; 11 bases match TRBD1. Germline loops: CDR1 SGDLS, CDR2 YYNGEE. V trimming: 4 bases; J trimming: 4 bases; junction bases outside the gene matches: 9. The CDR3 spans 17 residues.

The rearrangement uses TRBV7-8 and TRBJ1-5, with D unresolved. Trimming took 1 base from V and 4 from J, leaving 14 bases between them. The CDR3 consists of 16 residues. Germline values: CDR1 SGHVS, CDR2 FQNEAQ. CDR3 in amino acids: CASSLDEPQFNQPQHF. The CDR3 nucleotides are TGTGCCAGCAGCTTAGACGAACCCCAGTTTAATCAGCCCCAGCATTTT. Combining the CDR3 with reference TRBV7-8 and TRBJ1-5 gives the whole variable domain GAGVSQSPRYKVAKRGQDVALRCDPISGHVSLFWYQQALGQGPEFLTYFQNEAQLDKSGLPSDRFFAERPEGSVSTLKIQRTQQEDSAVYLCASSLDEPQFNQPQHFGDGTRLSIL.

This clone was counted only a few times. The chain combines TRBV5-5 with TRBJ2-7; possible D gene TRBD1, 6 bases. CDR3 size: 16 residues. Per the germline V gene, CDR1 is SGHKS and CDR2 is YYEKEE (reference sequence). Trimming left V 6 bases short and J 1 base short, with 20 bases between. The CDR3 protein is CASTPYVVGGSYEQYF. Written as DNA, the CDR3 is TGTGCCAGCACCCCATACGTTGTAGGGGGATCCTACGAGCAGTACTTC.

This chain connects TRBV10-1 to TRBJ1-4; possibly TRBD1 for D (5 bases). This CDR3 is built from 11 residues. Trimming left V 7 bases short and J 8 bases short, with 8 bases between. Germline CDR1 WNHNN, CDR2 SYGVQD (reference sequence). The CDR3 region is CASTSGEKLFF. The CDR3 DNA reads as TGCGCCAGCACCTCAGGGGAAAAACTGTTTTTT.